The clone carrying this T cell receptor beta chain showed up just once. Profiling that covered TCR beta VDJ and CDR3 relied on genomic DNA as its template. TCRdb passed the reads through MiXCR, listing each CDR3 protein once. Altogether 400,000 to 450,000 distinct CDR3 sequences are present, 55% to 75% being singletons, with the ten largest covering approximately 3.8%. CDR3 length: 15 residues. CDR1 is SGHRS and CDR2 is YFSETQ in the germline V gene. The V and J ends lost 4 bases and 7 bases, in that order; junction bases with no gene match: 9. This entry belongs to a study of CD8+CD57+ T cells in acquired aplastic anemia.

The sample taken for sequencing was sorted CD4+, CD8+, or CD8+CD57+ T cells (not recorded which) from PBMCs. V gene TRBV5-1 combines with J gene TRBJ2-2; 8 bases align to TRBD1. The sequence derives from a human donor in good health, serving as a control. CDR3 amino acids: CASSLRQGRSGELFF. The CDR3 DNA follows: TGCGCCAGCAGCCTCCGACAGGGGCGTAGCGGGGAGCTGTTTTTT.